The 27 T cell receptor beta chains below were found in one sample sequenced in a study of beta chain features in type 1 diabetes. All of the isolated RNA was reverse transcribed, so expressed TCRB transcripts were sequenced. The protocol was immunoSEQ multiplex PCR, while the TCRdb copy is restricted to in-frame clones and leaves out a portion. The sample records 300,000 to 350,000 clones, around 15% being singletons. Material: central memory CD4+ T cells from blood. These receptors originate from a man aged 25 to 40 in good health.

The chain combines TRBV20-1 with TRBJ2-1, with unresolved D. The germline CDR1 and CDR2 sequences are DFQATT and SNEGSKA (reference sequence). The CDR3 has 10 residues. Between the trimmed V and J ends, which lost 5 bases and 8 bases, there was a span of 7 bases. In DNA, the CDR3 is TGCAGTGCTCAAGCCGATGAGCAGTTCTTC. This translates into CSAQADEQFF.

This clone was counted between two and nine times. CDR3 sequence: CASSKGGQRSRREMTDTQYF. The CDR3 DNA sequence: TGTGCCAGCAGCAAAGGAGGACAGAGGTCGCGGCGGGAGATGACAGATACGCAGTATTTT. The V call is TRBV21-1, the J call TRBJ2-3; TRBD2 is the table's D call and was not checked against the DNA. TRBV21-1 is classified as a pseudogene. The length of the CDR3 is 20 residues.

This clone has just a few counts. The chain combines TRBV5-1 with TRBJ1-2; 8 nucleotides match TRBD1. Germline CDR1 is SGHRS and CDR2 is YFSETQ. V was pared by 4 bases and J by 2 bases, with 7 bases of the junction left unmatched. The CDR3 sequence is 15 residues long. CDR3 in DNA: TGCGCCAGCAGCGTGACAGGGGCATCGAACTATGGCTACACCTTC. Protein: CASSVTGASNYGYTF.

This clone appeared a few times. The V call is TRBV7-2, the J call TRBJ2-3; perhaps TRBD2 as D (7 bases). CDR1 is SGHTA and CDR2 is FQGNSA in the germline V gene. The CDR3 covers 15 residues. Between the trimmed V and J ends, which lost 3 bases and 1 base, there was a span of 11 bases. This CDR3 reads CASSLWGGRTDTQYF. The DNA for the CDR3 is TGTGCCAGCAGCTTGTGGGGGGGGCGCACAGATACGCAGTATTTT.

The V gene is TRBV6-1, the J gene TRBJ2-7, with D perhaps assigned TRBD1 or TRBD2 (5 bases each). The CDR3 covers 15 residues. V was shortened by 3 bases and J by 6 bases, with 18 bases between the two germline ends. The V gene's germline CDR1 is MNHNS and CDR2 SASEGT. The CDR3 region is CASSETEGPTGEQYV. DNA of the CDR3: TGTGCCAGCAGTGAGACAGAGGGGCCTACGGGCGAGCAGTACGTC.

This clone was detected only a few times. Other nucleotide sequences in the sample specify the same CDR3. The chain joins TRBV20-1 to TRBJ1-4; no definite D call. The germline V and J ends were trimmed by 5 bases and 3 bases, with 1 base remaining between them. CDR3 length equals 10 residues. The germline gives CDR1 DFQATT, CDR2 SNEGSKA (reference sequence). The DNA of the CDR3 is TGCAGTGCTCCTAATGAAAAACTGTTTTTT. Translating gives CSAPNEKLFF.

CDR3 bases: TGCGCCAGCAGCCATAGGGGGACTTGCCAATCGTTGAGCTCCTACGAGCAGTACGTC. This translates into CASSHRGTCQSLSSYEQYV. The chain carries TRBV4-3 and TRBJ2-7, with D perhaps assigned TRBD1 or TRBD2 (6 bases each). The CDR3 sequence is 19 residues long. The V gene's germline CDR1 is LGHNA and CDR2 YSLEER. V lost 3 bases and J 0 bases, leaving 24 bases between the germline ends.

The gene calls are TRBV5-6 and TRBJ1-4, with a tentative D call TRBD1 (6 bases). CDR1 is SGHDT, CDR2 YYEEEE, per germline. With 3 bases removed from V and 7 bases from J, the gap between germline ends came to 16 bases. CDR3 length: 15 amino acids. CDR3 amino acids: CASSSPGVSGEKLFF. CDR3 bases: TGTGCCAGCAGCTCCCCAGGGGTTTCGGGTGAAAAACTGTTTTTT. The full variable domain, completed using reference TRBV5-6 and TRBJ1-4, is DAGVTQSPTHLIKTRGQQVTLRCSPKSGHDTVSWYQQALGQGPQFIFQYYEEEERQRGNFPDRFSGHQFPNYSSELNVNALLLGDSALYLCASSSPGVSGEKLFFGSGTQLSVL.

The chain combines TRBV5-4 with TRBJ2-1; D may be TRBD2 (5 bases). The V end lost 4 bases, the J end lost 9 bases, and 14 bases lay between the germline ends. This CDR3 is built from 13 residues. In germline, CDR1 is SGHNT, CDR2 YYREEE (reference sequence). CDR3 nucleotide sequence: TGTGCCAGCAGCGCTGGAGGTAGAGTTGAGCAGTTCTTC. Its translation is CASSAGGRVEQFF.

Ten or more counts support this clone. In DNA, the CDR3 is TGTGCCAGCAGCTCCGGGACCGAATCCTACAATGAGCAGTTCTTC. Its translation: CASSSGTESYNEQFF. The chain recombines TRBV6-6 with TRBJ2-1, with D perhaps assigned TRBD1 or TRBD2 (5 bases each). Trimming stripped 6 bases from V and 1 base from J, with 13 bases between. Germline V gene lookup returns CDR1 MNHNY and CDR2 SVGAGI (reference sequence). The CDR3 has 15 residues.

This clone was observed a few times. This rearrangement joins TRBV7-2 to TRBJ2-7; 7 bases match TRBD1. The CDR3 has 13 residues. CDR1 and CDR2 (germline): SGHTA, FQGNSA. V shed 5 bases and J 2 bases; nucleotides not matched to a gene: 3. CDR3 DNA sequence: TGTGCCAGCAGCCAAGGGGGCCCCTACGAGCAGTACGTC. It specifies CASSQGGPYEQYV.

The chain joins TRBV5-4 to TRBJ2-2; the match to TRBD2 covers 8 bases. CDR1 and CDR2 from the germline V gene are SGHNT and YYREEE (reference sequence). The CDR3 spans 15 residues. J was trimmed by 3 bases and V by 6 bases; bases with no gene match: 7. The CDR3 DNA reads TGTGCCAGCACCAGCGGGAGTGACTACACCGGGGAGCTGTTTTTT. Its protein is CASTSGSDYTGELFF.

Only a few counts were recorded for this clone. This chain links TRBV12-5 with TRBJ1-5; D unresolved. Germline V gives CDR1 LGHNT, CDR2 FRNRAP. V was trimmed by 2 bases and J by 2 bases, leaving 10 bases between them. The CDR3 consists of 15 residues. The CDR3 spells CASGLPDMGNQPQHF. CDR3 bases: TGTGCTAGTGGTTTGCCTGATATGGGCAATCAGCCCCAGCATTTT.

This clone has just a few counts. The V and J genes are TRBV14 and TRBJ1-2, with a weak D call TRBD1 (5 bases). The CDR3 runs 14 residues. Germline loops: CDR1 SGHDN, CDR2 FVKESK. With 4 bases removed from V and 5 bases from J, the gap between germline ends came to 14 bases. The CDR3 loop reads CASSRGGAGYGYTF. The CDR3 coding sequence is TGTGCCAGCAGCCGTGGTGGGGCCGGTTATGGCTACACCTTC.

The V call is TRBV15, the J call TRBJ2-2, with TRBD1 matching over 10 bases. Trimming removed 1 base from V and 6 bases from J; junction bases left unmatched: 5. Per the germline V gene, CDR1 is LNHNV and CDR2 is YYDKDF (reference sequence). The CDR3 has 16 amino acids. CDR3 sequence reads: CATSRGQGAFAGELFF. The CDR3 DNA is TGTGCCACCAGCAGAGGACAGGGGGCGTTTGCCGGGGAGCTGTTTTTT.

There are a few counts of this clone. The chain joins TRBV2 to TRBJ2-5; a possible D gene is TRBD1 (6 bases). Trimming removed 6 bases from V and 1 base from J, with 12 bases in between. CDR1 is SNHLY and CDR2 is FYNNEI in the germline V gene. This CDR3 is 14 amino acids long. Here the CDR3 reads CASSLTGPQETQYF. CDR3 nucleotide sequence: TGTGCCAGCAGCCTGACAGGCCCCCAAGAGACCCAGTACTTC.

This clone showed up just a few times. The V and J genes are TRBV6-1 and TRBJ2-3, with D possibly TRBD2 on 5 matching bases. With 6 bases removed from V and 5 bases from J, the gap between germline ends came to 18 bases. Germline CDR1 reads MNHNS; CDR2 reads SASEGT. CDR3 length: 15 residues. CDR3 sequence: CASSSPRSAGDTQYF. The CDR3 nucleotides are TGTGCCAGCAGCTCCCCTCGTAGCGCGGGAGATACGCAGTATTTT.

This clone was found many times. The chain employs TRBV2 and TRBJ1-4; TRBD1 is a possible D gene (6 bases). Germline CDR1 reads SNHLY; CDR2 reads FYNNEI. CDR3 length: 12 amino acids. V dropped 6 bases and J dropped 10 bases, with 12 bases sitting between them. DNA of the CDR3: TGTGCCAGCAGGACAGGTGGCGCAAAACTGTTTTTT. It yields the protein CASRTGGAKLFF. The full variable domain, completed using reference TRBV2 and TRBJ1-4, is EPEVTQTPSHQVTQMGQEVILRCVPISNHLYFYWYRQILGQKVEFLVSFYNNEISEKSEIFDDQFSVERPDGSNFTLKIRSTKLEDSAMYFCASRTGGAKLFFGSGTQLSVL.

The genes are TRBV21-1 and TRBJ2-2; the D segment call TRBD1 is taken from the table without a DNA check. TRBV21-1 is marked as a pseudogene. CDR3 length equals 18 residues. The DNA of the CDR3 is TGTGCCAGCAGCCCCCCGGATCGGCACAGGGCGGAGATCGGGGAGCTGTTTTTT. Translated: CASSPPDRHRAEIGELFF.

CDR3 bases: TGTGCCAGCAGGAAGAACAGGGGAGGAACTGAAGCTTTCTTT. Translated, it gives CASRKNRGGTEAFF. J is TRBJ1-1 and V is TRBV5-4, with TRBD1 identical over 7 bases. CDR3 size: 14 residues. V trimming: 5 bases; J trimming: 5 bases; junction bases outside the gene matches: 9. CDR1 is SGHNT, CDR2 YYREEE, per germline (reference sequence).

This clone was seen only a few times. The rearrangement joins TRBV6-1 to TRBJ1-1; D remains unclear. CDR3 length: 14 residues. The germline V and J ends were trimmed by 2 bases and 4 bases, with 11 bases remaining between them. Germline-derived CDR1 and CDR2 are MNHNS and SASEGT. CDR3 residues: CASSEPGRVTEAFF. The CDR3 nucleotides read TGTGCCAGCAGTGAACCAGGAAGGGTCACTGAAGCTTTCTTT.

The CDR3 region has the DNA TGTGCCAGCAGTTTACAGGAGACCCAGTACTTC. Translated: CASSLQETQYF. The J gene is TRBJ2-5, the V gene TRBV9; D ambiguous. Trimming shortened V by 5 bases and J by 5 bases, and 7 bases separated the two germline ends. This CDR3 is 11 amino acids long. Germline V lookup: CDR1 SGDLS, CDR2 YYNGEE. Complete variable domain (other parts from reference TRBV9 and TRBJ2-5): DSGVTQTPKHLITATGQRVTLRCSPRSGDLSVYWYQQSLDQGLQFLIQYYNGEERAKGNILERFSAQQFPDLHSELNLSSLELGDSALYFCASSLQETQYFGPGTRLLVL.

The chain combines TRBV11-2 with TRBJ2-5, with D unresolved. The CDR3 has 12 amino acids. Germline CDR1 SGHAT, CDR2 FQNNGV. Trimming removed 5 bases from V and 5 bases from J, with 9 bases in between. CDR3 nucleotide sequence: TGTGCCAGCAGCCACCCCCGGGAGACCCAGTACTTC. It codes for CASSHPRETQYF.

This clone appeared many times. The chain couples TRBV6-4 to TRBJ1-2; the D gene is possibly TRBD1 (5 bases). V was pared by 3 bases and J by 4 bases, with 12 bases between. Germline lookup yields CDR1 MRHNA and CDR2 SNTAGT. This CDR3 has 14 amino acids. The DNA of the CDR3 is TGTGCCAGCAGTGAAGCAGCGCAGGGCTATGGCTACACCTTC. Its translation is CASSEAAQGYGYTF.

The chain uses TRBV11-2 and TRBJ2-7, with TRBD2 matching 8 bases. The CDR3 has 13 residues. The V and J ends lost 3 bases and 5 bases, in that order; junction bases with no gene match: 3. Germline V gene lookup returns CDR1 SGHAT and CDR2 FQNNGV. This CDR3 reads CASSLAGGHEQYV. The CDR3, as DNA: TGTGCCAGCAGCTTGGCGGGAGGCCACGAGCAGTACGTC.

This clone was recorded a few times. This chain links TRBV9 with TRBJ2-2, with D unresolved. Germline V gene data show CDR1 as SGDLS and CDR2 as YYNGEE. V gave up 1 base and J gave up 3 bases, with 10 bases separating them. The CDR3 is made up of 15 amino acids. The CDR3 sequence is CASSVTTTHTGELFF. The CDR3, as DNA: TGTGCCAGCAGCGTAACGACCACGCACACCGGGGAGCTGTTTTTT.

The V call is TRBV5-4, the J call TRBJ1-2; D might be TRBD1 (6 bases). This CDR3 spans 15 amino acids. Germline-derived CDR1 and CDR2 are SGHNT and YYREEE (reference sequence). The ends were cut back, 2 bases at V and 4 bases at J, with 15 bases in the middle. The CDR3 nucleotides are TGTGCCAGCAGCTTACCGGAGGGGGGCGGCTATGGCTACACCTTC. Its translation: CASSLPEGGGYGYTF.